A selection of T cell receptor beta chains follows, all from one sample in a study of T cell repertoires in cytomegalovirus infection. Each CDR3 protein gets one entry after TCRdb re-called the reads with MiXCR. Here the sample spans approximately 100,000 distinct CDR3 sequences, about 25% being singletons. Sequencing input: CD8+ T cells from PBMCs. The receptors were gathered from a human donor in good health (CMV status not recorded). Some clones in this sample may be carry-over from other donors' samples. Both conserved end residues are part of each CDR3. D genes are given only for firm matches. The size of a clone is reported for some rows only, either as once, few or many, or as a class for expanded clones.

CDR3 DNA	CDR3 protein	V gene	J gene	D gene	clone size
TGTGCCAGCAGCTTAGGGGGGTATCACACTGAAGCTTTCTTT	CASSLGGYHTEAFF	TRBV7-9	TRBJ1-1	-	-
TGTGCCATCAGTGGGGAGGGGAGAACTGGAAACACCATATATTTT	CAISGEGRTGNTIYF	TRBV10-3	TRBJ1-3	-	-
TGTGCCAGTACCGGGACTAGCGGGGGGGCTGGTCAAGCCGGGGAGCTGTTTTTT	CASTGTSGGAGQAGELFF	TRBV2	TRBJ2-2	TRBD2	-
TGTGCCAGTAGTATAGAAGACAGACAGAACACTGAAGCTTTCTTT	CASSIEDRQNTEAFF	TRBV19	TRBJ1-1	-	-
TGCGCCAGCAGTGGGGTCAGCGGGTCAGATACGCAGTATTTT	CASSGVSGSDTQYF	TRBV5-1	TRBJ2-3	-	few
TGTGCCAGCAGCATTCAGGGGGACAGGGGGTGGGGGACTGAAGCTTTCTTT	CASSIQGDRGWGTEAFF	TRBV11-2	TRBJ1-1	TRBD1	few
TGTGCCAGCAGCTTATCCAGGACACTGTACCAAGAGACCCAGTACTTC	CASSLSRTLYQETQYF	TRBV7-9	TRBJ2-5	-	many
TGTGCCAGCAGTCAGCCTGGGGGGGCTCACCCTGGGGCCAACGTCCTGACTTTC	CASSQPGGAHPGANVLTF	TRBV28	TRBJ2-6	-	-
TGTGCCAGCAGTGAAGGGAGGGAGACTTACAATGAGCAGTTCTTC	CASSEGRETYNEQFF	TRBV6-1	TRBJ2-1	-	few
TGTGCCAGCAGTTATACGGGGGGCCTAGATACGCAGTATTTT	CASSYTGGLDTQYF	TRBV6-2/TRBV6-3	TRBJ2-3	-	many
TGCAGTGCTAGAGCACAGGGGATCACTGAAGCTTTCTTT	CSARAQGITEAFF	TRBV20-1	TRBJ1-1	TRBD1	-
TGCGCCAGCGGGGGCCCCTACGAGCAGTACTTC	CASGGPYEQYF	TRBV5-1	TRBJ2-7	-	few
TGTGCCAGCAGCTTAGCGTGGACGGGAAACAGGGGGCAGTCTGGGGCCAACGTCCTGACTTTC	CASSLAWTGNRGQSGANVLTF	TRBV7-2	TRBJ2-6	TRBD1	many
TGTGCCAGTAGTACCCTCAGGAACATGAACACTGAAGCTTTCTTT	CASSTLRNMNTEAFF	TRBV19	TRBJ1-1	-	many
TGTGCCATCCCGCGGGGCCCCGGGGAGCTGTTTTTT	CAIPRGPGELFF	TRBV7-4	TRBJ2-2	-	few
TGTGCCAGCAGCCGAAGGGAGAACACCGGGGAGCTGTTTTTT	CASSRRENTGELFF	TRBV14	TRBJ2-2	-	-
TGTGCCAGCCGGGGCAAACCCGAAGCTTTCTTT	CASRGKPEAFF	TRBV28	TRBJ1-1	-	-
TGTGCCAGCAGTTTCCCTAGACAGCTGAACACTGAAGCTTTCTTT	CASSFPRQLNTEAFF	TRBV12-3/TRBV12-4	TRBJ1-1	-	-
TGTGCCAGCAGCGGAAGACAGGCTCCTAATGAAAAACTGTTTTTT	CASSGRQAPNEKLFF	TRBV7-9	TRBJ1-4	-	-
TGTGCCAGCGCCAACTGGGGGCGGGGAGTTACAGATACGCAGTATTTT	CASANWGRGVTDTQYF	TRBV6-5	TRBJ2-3	-	-
TGTGCCAGCAGCCTTACCCAGCCCCAGCATTTT	CASSLTQPQHF	TRBV12-3/TRBV12-4	TRBJ1-5	-	few
TGCAGCGTACCCTCGTCCGGACAGGGGGACCACAATGAGCAGTTCTTC	CSVPSSGQGDHNEQFF	TRBV29-1	TRBJ2-1	TRBD1	-
TGTGCCAGCATCTTGGGGGACAGGGACTATATAGAAGAAAAACTGTTTTTT	CASILGDRDYIEEKLFF	TRBV5-6	TRBJ1-4	TRBD1	-
TGTGCCAGCAGTCCGGGGACTTTCACAGATACGCAGTATTTT	CASSPGTFTDTQYF	TRBV6-2/TRBV6-3	TRBJ2-3	-	many
TGCGCCAGCAGCCAGACGGGCGCCTTAACTAGCGGGAGGCGGACAGATACGCAGTATTTT	CASSQTGALTSGRRTDTQYF	TRBV4-3	TRBJ2-3	TRBD2	few
TGTGCCAGCAGTTTAGGACAGGGCTCAGGATCACCCCTCCACTTT	CASSLGQGSGSPLHF	TRBV27	TRBJ1-6	TRBD1	-
TGTGCCAGCGCTTTCGGGAGCAATCAGCCCCAGCATTTT	CASAFGSNQPQHF	TRBV18	TRBJ1-5	-	many
TGTGCCAGCAGCTTTCAGTCGACAGGGATGAGCACAGATACGCAGTATTTT	CASSFQSTGMSTDTQYF	TRBV7-8	TRBJ2-3	TRBD1	many
TGTGCCAGCAGCTTCAGCGGGGGAGAGGTAGATACGCAGTATTTT	CASSFSGGEVDTQYF	TRBV7-6	TRBJ2-3	TRBD2	many
TGTGCCATCAGTGACGAGACAACAGCCAAAAACATTCAGTACTTC	CAISDETTAKNIQYF	TRBV10-3	TRBJ2-4	-	few
TGCAGCGTGGAAGGACAGGACGAGGGGTACAATGAGCAGTTCTTC	CSVEGQDEGYNEQFF	TRBV29-1	TRBJ2-1	TRBD1	few
TGTGCCAGCAGCCCCACGACTAGCTACGAGCAGTACTTC	CASSPTTSYEQYF	TRBV7-2	TRBJ2-7	-	many
TGTGCCTGGAAAGGGAAAGACACCTACTCCTACGAGCAGTACTTC	CAWKGKDTYSYEQYF	TRBV30	TRBJ2-7	-	-
TGTGCCAGCAGCTTGGAAGGGGACACCCACAATGAGCAGTTCTTC	CASSLEGDTHNEQFF	TRBV5-5	TRBJ2-1	-	-
TGTGCCAGCAGCCCCCCGGGACTGCCCCAGCGGGAGCAGTTCTTC	CASSPPGLPQREQFF	TRBV3-1	TRBJ2-1	-	-
TGTGCCACCAGTGATCAGCGAATAGGACAGGGTTGGACCGGGGAGCTGTTTTTT	CATSDQRIGQGWTGELFF	TRBV24-1	TRBJ2-2	TRBD1	-
TGTGCCAGCAGTCTCCCGGGACAGGGACCAAACACTGAAGCTTTCTTT	CASSLPGQGPNTEAFF	TRBV3-1	TRBJ1-1	TRBD1	few
TGTGCCAGCAGCCCCCGATTATGGGGCACTGAAGCTTTCTTT	CASSPRLWGTEAFF	TRBV6-6	TRBJ1-1	-	-
TGTGCCAGCAGCTTAGCACAGGGGGTCTCCTACGAGCAGTACTTC	CASSLAQGVSYEQYF	TRBV7-9	TRBJ2-7	TRBD1	many
TGTGCCAGCAGCCTAGGCGGGAGACAAGAGACCCAGTACTTC	CASSLGGRQETQYF	TRBV12-3/TRBV12-4	TRBJ2-5	TRBD2	medium-sized
TGTGCCAGCAGCTTGTTCGGGACCAGCAATGAGCAGTTCTTC	CASSLFGTSNEQFF	TRBV7-6	TRBJ2-1	-	-
TGTGCCAGCAGTTACGGGACAGGGGGGACTGAAGCTTTCTTT	CASSYGTGGTEAFF	TRBV6-5	TRBJ1-1	TRBD1	few
TGCAGTGCTCGGCCGTTTAGCGGAGGGGCCCACGAGCAGTACTTC	CSARPFSGGAHEQYF	TRBV20-1	TRBJ2-7	-	few
TGTGCCAGCAGTTTTTACGTGGGGGGGGGTAATGAGCAGTTCTTC	CASSFYVGGGNEQFF	TRBV28	TRBJ2-1	TRBD2	-
TGTGCCAGCAGCAGAACCCGACAGGGGGAACTCGGGGAGCTGTTTTTT	CASSRTRQGELGELFF	TRBV7-3	TRBJ2-2	TRBD1	many
TGTGCCAGCAGTTTATTCTGGACGGCAGACCAAGAGACCCAGTACTTC	CASSLFWTADQETQYF	TRBV27	TRBJ2-5	-	medium-sized
TGTGCCAGCAGCCCCATGATATCGACCTACGAGCAGTACTTC	CASSPMISTYEQYF	TRBV28	TRBJ2-7	-	few
TGTGCCAGCAGTGAAGTCCCCGGGGCCGGGGGCGCGAACATTCAGTACTTC	CASSEVPGAGGANIQYF	TRBV6-1	TRBJ2-4	-	-
TGTGCCAGCAGCGATAGGCGTCAGGACGGGGAGCTGTTTTTT	CASSDRRQDGELFF	TRBV7-3	TRBJ2-2	-	-
TGCAGTGCTAGAGATCTGACAAGCTCCTATAATTCACCCCTCCACTTT	CSARDLTSSYNSPLHF	TRBV20-1	TRBJ1-6	-	few
TGCAGCGTTGAAGCTTTTGAGGAGCAGTTCTTC	CSVEAFEEQFF	TRBV29-1	TRBJ2-1	-	-
TGCAGCGTTGAAGAAGGACAGGGACGGCCCTACAATGAGCAGTTCTTC	CSVEEGQGRPYNEQFF	TRBV29-1	TRBJ2-1	TRBD1	few
TGTGCCAGCAGCTTCGGACAGGGGTCAGCCCAGCATTTT	CASSFGQGSAQHF	TRBV7-9	TRBJ1-5	TRBD1	-